These T cell receptor beta chains were read from a single sample in a study of beta chain features in type 1 diabetes. Profiling relied on immunoSEQ multiplex PCR, and the TCRdb table lists in-frame clones only, not all of them. The table has about 180,000 clones, roughly an eighth seen once; the top ten hold about 0.66%. The sequenced material came from central memory CD4+ T cells from blood. The receptors here all came from a woman aged 18-29 years in good health. Each CDR3 is given with its conserved first and last residue. Rows give clone size only sometimes, using once, few, many, or a class for an expanded clone.

size,length,V,CDR3
few,14,TRBV6-6,CASRTASGQETQYF
-,15,TRBV7-9,CASSPWAGSTDTQYF
-,14,TRBV2,CASSEWGGPGELFF
few,12,TRBV12-5,CASGVQRNEQFF
few,15,TRBV2,CASRLAGVFTDTQYF
-,15,TRBV7-9,CATPGGPVGAGELFF
-,14,TRBV11-2,CASSFAISGTEAFF
-,11,TRBV29-1,CSVQGLGTQYF
few,13,TRBV30,CAWSRLHTGELFF
few,14,TRBV5-1,CASSTRQGYNEQFF
-,15,TRBV11-2,CASSLDRASFGELFF
-,15,TRBV4-3,CASSHLGPGQETQYF
few,11,TRBV6-6,CATSGRVEAFF
-,15,TRBV7-9,CASSLGQGPAGPQHF
-,16,TRBV7-9,CASSLEGAVSADTQYF
-,15,TRBV5-1,CASSPGTGSPNEQFF